This TCR beta chain was profiled in a study of T cell changes during pregnancy in multiple sclerosis. The protocol was immunoSEQ multiplex PCR, while the TCRdb copy is restricted to in-frame clones and leaves out a portion. The table includes tens of thousands of clones, roughly 92% detected once. The specimen comprised peripheral blood, sampled in the third trimester of pregnancy. This receptor was taken from a female donor in good health, enrolled as a control in a pregnancy study.

CDR3 sequence: CASNTNILAGGREQFF. CDR3 bases: TGCGCCAGCAACACTAATATACTAGCGGGGGGTCGGGAGCAGTTCTTC. The chain has TRBV5-1 and TRBJ2-1, with TRBD2 matching 12 bases. Germline CDR1 is SGHRS and CDR2 is YFSETQ. J was trimmed by 10 bases and V by 6 bases; bases with no gene match: 14. CDR3 length: 16 amino acids.